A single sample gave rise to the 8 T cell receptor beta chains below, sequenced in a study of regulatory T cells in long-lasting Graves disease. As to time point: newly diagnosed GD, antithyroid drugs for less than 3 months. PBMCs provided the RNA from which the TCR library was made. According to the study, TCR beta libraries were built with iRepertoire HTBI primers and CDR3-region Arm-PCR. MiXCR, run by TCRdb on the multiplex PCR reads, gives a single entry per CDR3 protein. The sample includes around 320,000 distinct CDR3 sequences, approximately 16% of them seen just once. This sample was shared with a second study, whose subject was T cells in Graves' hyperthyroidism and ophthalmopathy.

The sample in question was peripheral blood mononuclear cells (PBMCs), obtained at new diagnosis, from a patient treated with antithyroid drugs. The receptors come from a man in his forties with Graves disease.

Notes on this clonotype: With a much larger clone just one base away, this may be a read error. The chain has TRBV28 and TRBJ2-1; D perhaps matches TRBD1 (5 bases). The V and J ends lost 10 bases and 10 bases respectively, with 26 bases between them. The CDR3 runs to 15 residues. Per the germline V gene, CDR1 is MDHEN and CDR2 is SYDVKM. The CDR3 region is CATSLDAGYLYEQFF. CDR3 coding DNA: TGTGCCACAAGCTTAGATGCAGGGTACCTCTACGAGCAGTTCTTC.

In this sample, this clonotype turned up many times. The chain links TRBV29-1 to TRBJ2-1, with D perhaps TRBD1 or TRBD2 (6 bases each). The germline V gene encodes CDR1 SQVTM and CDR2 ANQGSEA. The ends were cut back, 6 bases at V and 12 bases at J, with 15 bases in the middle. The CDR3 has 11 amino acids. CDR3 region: CSVGAGLGQFF. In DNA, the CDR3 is TGCAGCGTGGGGGCGGGGCTGGGGCAGTTCTTC.

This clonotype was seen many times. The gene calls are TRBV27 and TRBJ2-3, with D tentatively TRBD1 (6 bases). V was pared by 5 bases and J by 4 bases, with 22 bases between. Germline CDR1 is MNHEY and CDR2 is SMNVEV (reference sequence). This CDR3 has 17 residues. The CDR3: CASSPSVTGIRADTQYF. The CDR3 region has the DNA TGTGCCAGCAGTCCTTCGGTAACAGGGATTAGGGCAGATACGCAGTATTTT.

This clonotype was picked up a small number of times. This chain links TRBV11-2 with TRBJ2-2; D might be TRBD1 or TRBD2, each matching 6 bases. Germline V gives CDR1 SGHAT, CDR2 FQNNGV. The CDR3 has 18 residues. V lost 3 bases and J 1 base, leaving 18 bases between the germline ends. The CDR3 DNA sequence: TGTGCCAGCAGCTTTCGTTATGTGGGGGGCGAGAACACCGGGGAGCTGTTTTTT. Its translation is CASSFRYVGGENTGELFF. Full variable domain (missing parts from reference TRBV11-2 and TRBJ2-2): EAGVAQSPRYKIIEKRQSVAFWCNPISGHATLYWYQQILGQGPKLLIQFQNNGVVDDSQLPKDRFSAERLKGVDSTLKIQPAKLEDSAVYLCASSFRYVGGENTGELFFGEGSRLTVL.

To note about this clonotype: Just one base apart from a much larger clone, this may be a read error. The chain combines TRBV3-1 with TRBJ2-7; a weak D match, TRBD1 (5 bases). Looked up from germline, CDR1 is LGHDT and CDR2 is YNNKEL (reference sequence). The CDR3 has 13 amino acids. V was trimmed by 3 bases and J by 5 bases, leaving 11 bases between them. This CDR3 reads CASSHAGYDEQYF. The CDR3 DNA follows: TGTGCCAGCAGCCATGCAGGGTACGACGAGCAGTACTTC.

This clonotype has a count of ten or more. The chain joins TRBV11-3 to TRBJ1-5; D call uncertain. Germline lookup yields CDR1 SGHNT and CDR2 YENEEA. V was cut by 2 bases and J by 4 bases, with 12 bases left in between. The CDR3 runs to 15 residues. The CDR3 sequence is CASSLQGLPNQPQHF. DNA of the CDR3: TGTGCCAGCAGCTTACAAGGACTGCCGAATCAGCCCCAGCATTTT.

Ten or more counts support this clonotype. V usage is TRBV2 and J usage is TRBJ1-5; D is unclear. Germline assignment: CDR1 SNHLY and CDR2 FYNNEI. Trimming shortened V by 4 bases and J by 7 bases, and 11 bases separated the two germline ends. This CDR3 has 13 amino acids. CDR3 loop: CASSVTGNQPQHF. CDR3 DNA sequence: TGTGCCAGCAGTGTGACGGGAAACCAGCCCCAGCATTTT.

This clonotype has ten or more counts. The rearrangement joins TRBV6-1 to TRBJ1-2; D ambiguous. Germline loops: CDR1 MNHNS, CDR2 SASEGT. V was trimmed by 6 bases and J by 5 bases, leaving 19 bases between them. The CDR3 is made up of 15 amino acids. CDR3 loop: CASRTIRTGTYGYTF. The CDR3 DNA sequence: TGTGCCAGCAGGACGATCAGGACCGGCACTTATGGCTACACCTTC.